Listed below are T cell receptor beta chains from one sample, sequenced in a study of control samples from healthy donors and cancer patients. Assay: immunoSEQ multiplex PCR; the TCRdb copy retains only in-frame clones and omits some. In the table there are about 130,000 clones, about nine tenths of which are singletons. The sequencing sample was made of PBMCs. These TCRs come from a man aged 50 to 60 with head and neck cancer. The CDR3 runs from the conserved cysteine through the conserved F or W. The D gene is left open where the match is weak. A row's size may be missing; if present it is once, few, many or a size class.

NA	TRBD2	TRBJ2-7	TRBV6-5	CASSYSTSGGAEQYF	TGTGCCAGCAGTTACTCGACTAGCGGGGGAGCCGAGCAGTACTTC
once	TRBD1	TRBJ1-2	TRBV30	CAWTGGNYGYTF	TGTGCCTGGACAGGGGGTAACTATGGCTACACCTTC
NA	NA	TRBJ1-1	TRBV6-6	CASSLWSGLLNTEAFF	TGTGCCAGTAGTCTGTGGTCGGGACTCTTGAACACTGAAGCTTTCTTT
NA	NA	TRBJ1-3	TRBV19	CASSIQTRGNTIYF	TGTGCCAGTAGTATACAGACTCGCGGAAACACCATATATTTT
NA	NA	TRBJ1-2	TRBV18	CASSPARGIGYGYTF	TGTGCCAGCTCACCAGCCCGGGGGATTGGATATGGCTACACCTTC
NA	TRBD1	TRBJ2-5	TRBV7-9	CASSRGQGKTQYF	TGTGCCAGCAGCCGAGGACAGGGGAAGACCCAGTACTTC
few	NA	TRBJ2-5	TRBV18	CASSPQQGSETQYF	TGTGCCAGCTCACCGCAACAGGGTTCGGAGACCCAGTACTTC
NA	NA	TRBJ2-3	TRBV12-3/TRBV12-4	CASSGGRNTQYF	TGTGCCAGCTCGGGGGGCCGAAATACGCAGTATTTT
NA	NA	TRBJ2-5	TRBV5-4	CASSRAGAEETQYF	TGTGCCAGCAGTCGCGCGGGGGCAGAGGAGACCCAGTACTTC
NA	TRBD2	TRBJ2-7	TRBV11-2	CASSLGLAGVYEQYF	TGTGCCAGCAGCTTAGGGCTAGCGGGGGTCTACGAGCAGTACTTC
few	TRBD1	TRBJ1-5	TRBV19	CASSIRGGSNQPQHF	TGTGCCAGTAGTATAAGAGGGGGCAGCAATCAGCCCCAGCATTTT
NA	TRBD2	TRBJ2-1	TRBV5-1	CASSVPAGNYNEQFF	TGCGCCAGCAGCGTCCCAGCGGGGAACTACAATGAGCAGTTCTTC
NA	NA	TRBJ2-1	TRBV9	CASSGDGISYNEQFF	TGTGCCAGCAGCGGGGACGGGATCTCGTACAATGAGCAGTTCTTC
NA	TRBD2	TRBJ2-7	TRBV28	CASNKLAGGYEQYF	TGTGCCAGCAACAAGCTAGCGGGAGGGTACGAGCAGTACTTC
NA	TRBD1	TRBJ2-1	TRBV11-3	CASSFQQGAGYNEQFF	TGTGCCAGCAGCTTCCAACAGGGGGCGGGTTACAATGAGCAGTTCTTC
NA	NA	TRBJ2-7	TRBV6-1	CASSESYRAYEQYF	TGTGCCAGCAGTGAATCATACAGGGCCTACGAGCAGTACTTC
NA	TRBD2	TRBJ2-5	TRBV5-4	CASSLGSGGKETQYF	TGTGCCAGCAGCTTAGGAAGCGGGGGGAAGGAGACCCAGTACTTC
NA	NA	TRBJ2-6	TRBV18	CASSPLTGSGANVLTF	TGTGCCAGCTCACCACTCACGGGGTCTGGGGCCAACGTCCTGACTTTC
NA	NA	TRBJ2-3	TRBV24-1	CATSDFPASTDTQYF	TGTGCCACCAGTGATTTCCCCGCTAGCACAGATACGCAGTATTTT
NA	NA	TRBJ2-7	TRBV2	CASSDLQVTYEQYF	TGTGCCAGCTCCGACCTTCAGGTGACCTACGAGCAGTACTTC
NA	TRBD1	TRBJ1-4	TRBV18	CASSEGQQNEKLFF	TGTGCCAGCTCAGAGGGACAGCAAAATGAAAAACTGTTTTTT
NA	NA	TRBJ1-1	TRBV4-2	CASSQEAEIRTSNTEAFF	TGTGCCAGCAGCCAAGAAGCGGAAATCAGAACGTCGAACACTGAAGCTTTCTTT
NA	TRBD1	TRBJ2-7	TRBV7-9	CASSPRTGETGEQYF	TGTGCCAGCAGCCCCAGGACAGGGGAAACCGGCGAGCAGTACTTC
once	NA	TRBJ2-2	TRBV6-6	CASMNRVSTGELFF	TGTGCCAGCATGAACAGGGTTAGCACCGGGGAGCTGTTTTTT
NA	NA	TRBJ1-2	TRBV13	CASRREGNYGYTF	TGTGCCAGCAGACGCGAGGGGAACTATGGCTACACCTTC
NA	NA	TRBJ2-7	TRBV5-6	CASSLDPLLSYEQYF	TGTGCCAGCAGCTTGGACCCACTGCTCTCCTACGAGCAGTACTTC
NA	TRBD2	TRBJ2-1	TRBV29-1	CSVEDPTSVHNEQFF	TGCAGCGTTGAAGATCCGACTAGCGTCCACAATGAGCAGTTCTTC
NA	NA	TRBJ1-1	TRBV18	CASSPPSRANTEAFF	TGTGCCAGCTCACCACCGTCCAGGGCGAACACTGAAGCTTTCTTT